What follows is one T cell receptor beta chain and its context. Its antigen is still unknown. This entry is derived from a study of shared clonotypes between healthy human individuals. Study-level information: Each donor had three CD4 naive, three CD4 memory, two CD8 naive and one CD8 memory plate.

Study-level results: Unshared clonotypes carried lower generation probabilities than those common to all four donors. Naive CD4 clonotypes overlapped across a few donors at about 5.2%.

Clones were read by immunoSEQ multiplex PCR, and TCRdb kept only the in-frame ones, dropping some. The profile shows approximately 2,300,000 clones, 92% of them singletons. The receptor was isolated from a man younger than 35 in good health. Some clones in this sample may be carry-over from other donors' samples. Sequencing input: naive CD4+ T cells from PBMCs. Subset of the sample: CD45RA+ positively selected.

The DNA of the CDR3 is TGTGCCAGCAGTGAAGAGAGAGGCGACGCCCAGTACTTC. Amino acid sequence: CASSEERGDAQYF. V is TRBV2 and J is TRBJ2-5; no clear D gene. V lost 1 base to trimming and J lost 9 bases, with 12 bases between them. CDR1 SNHLY and CDR2 FYNNEI come from the germline V gene. This CDR3 is 13 amino acids long.